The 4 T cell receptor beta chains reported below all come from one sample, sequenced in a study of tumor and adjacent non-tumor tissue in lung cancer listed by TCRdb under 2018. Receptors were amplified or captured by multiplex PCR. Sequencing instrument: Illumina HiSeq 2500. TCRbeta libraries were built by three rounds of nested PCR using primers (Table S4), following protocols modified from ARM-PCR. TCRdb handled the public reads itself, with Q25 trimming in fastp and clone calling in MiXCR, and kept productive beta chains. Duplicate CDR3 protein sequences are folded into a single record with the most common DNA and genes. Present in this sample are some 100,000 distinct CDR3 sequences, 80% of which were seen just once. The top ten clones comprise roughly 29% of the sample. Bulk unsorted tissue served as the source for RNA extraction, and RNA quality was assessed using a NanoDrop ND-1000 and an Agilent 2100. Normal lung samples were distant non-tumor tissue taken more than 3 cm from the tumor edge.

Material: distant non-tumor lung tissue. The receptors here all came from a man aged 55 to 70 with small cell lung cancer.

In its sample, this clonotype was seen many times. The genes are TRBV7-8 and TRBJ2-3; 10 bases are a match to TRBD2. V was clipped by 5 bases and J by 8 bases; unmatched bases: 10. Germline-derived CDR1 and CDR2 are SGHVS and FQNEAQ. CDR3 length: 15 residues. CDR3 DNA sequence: TGTGCCAGCAGCCAAGCTAGCGGGAGTGGCGGTACGCAGTATTTT. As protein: CASSQASGSGGTQYF.

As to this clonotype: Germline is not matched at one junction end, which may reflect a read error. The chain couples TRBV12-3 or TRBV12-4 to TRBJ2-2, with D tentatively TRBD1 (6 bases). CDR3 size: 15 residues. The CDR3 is CACSLSQGSTGEQFF. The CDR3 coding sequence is TGTGCCTGCAGTTTGTCACAGGGAAGCACCGGGGAGCAGTTTTTT.

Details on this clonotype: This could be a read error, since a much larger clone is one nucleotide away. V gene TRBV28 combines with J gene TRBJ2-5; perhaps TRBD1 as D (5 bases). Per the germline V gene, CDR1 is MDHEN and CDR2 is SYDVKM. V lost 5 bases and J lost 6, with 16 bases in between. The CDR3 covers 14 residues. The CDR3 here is CASSSPGCSKTQYF. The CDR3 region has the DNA TGTGCCAGCAGTAGCCCAGGGTGCTCGAAGACCCAGTACTTC.

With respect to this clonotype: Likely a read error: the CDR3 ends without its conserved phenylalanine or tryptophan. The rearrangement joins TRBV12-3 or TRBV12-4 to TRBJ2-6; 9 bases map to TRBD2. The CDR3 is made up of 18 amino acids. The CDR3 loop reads CASSPRGSGRAGANVLTL. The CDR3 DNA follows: TGTGCCAGCAGTCCGCGGGGTAGCGGGAGAGCTGGGGCCAACGTTCTGACTTTA.